The clone carrying this T cell receptor beta chain was detected only once. The CDR3 contains 16 residues. Germline assignment: CDR1 LGHDT and CDR2 YNNKEL (reference sequence). J gave up 4 bases and V 2 bases, and 6 bases lay outside the gene matches. These data belong to a study of blood T cell repertoires in COVID-19. Study-wide background: The United States, Italy and Spain were the sources of the acute and convalescent COVID-19 samples. From T cells, B-cell-depleted T cells, or PBMCs came the material, which was cDNA or gDNA.

Authors' methods: For nucleated cells, counts were estimated from reference gene primer amplification. Profiled with immunoSEQ multiplex PCR; TCRdb holds only in-frame clones, not every one. Clone size and the V and J calls come from that table; the DNA yielded D and trimming. The sample lists more than 50,000 clones, 65% to 85% occurring once. The sequenced material came from peripheral blood. The clonotype originates from a man in his 70s with active or convalescent COVID-19. The chain links TRBV3-1 (or the pseudogene TRBV3-2) to TRBJ2-5, with 11 bases that match TRBD2. The CDR3, as DNA: TGTGCCAGCAGCCAAAATAGCGGGAGGGCCGTAGAGACCCAGTACTTC. This translates into CASSQNSGRAVETQYF.